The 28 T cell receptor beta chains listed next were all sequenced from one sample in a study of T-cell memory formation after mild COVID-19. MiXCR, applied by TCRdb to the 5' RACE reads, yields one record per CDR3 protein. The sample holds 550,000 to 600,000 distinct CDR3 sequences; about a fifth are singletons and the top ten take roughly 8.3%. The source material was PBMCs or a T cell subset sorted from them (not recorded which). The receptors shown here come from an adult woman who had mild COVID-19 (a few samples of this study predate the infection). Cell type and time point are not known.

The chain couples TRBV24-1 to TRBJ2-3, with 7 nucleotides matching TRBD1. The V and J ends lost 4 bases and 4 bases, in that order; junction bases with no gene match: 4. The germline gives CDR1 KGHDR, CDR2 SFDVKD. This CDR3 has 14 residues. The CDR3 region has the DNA TGTGCCACCAGTGAATACAGGGGAGCAGATACGCAGTATTTT. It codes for CATSEYRGADTQYF.

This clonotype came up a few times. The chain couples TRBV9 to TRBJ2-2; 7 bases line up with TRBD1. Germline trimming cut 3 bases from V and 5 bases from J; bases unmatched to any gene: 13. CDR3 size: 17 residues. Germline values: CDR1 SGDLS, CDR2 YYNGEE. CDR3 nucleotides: TGTGCCAGCAGCGCAGAGTCCGGGACAGTGTTAACCGGGGAGCTGTTTTTT. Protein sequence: CASSAESGTVLTGELFF.

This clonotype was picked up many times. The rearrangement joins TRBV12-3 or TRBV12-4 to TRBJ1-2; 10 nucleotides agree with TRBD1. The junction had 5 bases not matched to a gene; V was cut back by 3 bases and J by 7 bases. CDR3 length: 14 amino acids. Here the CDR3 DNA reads TGTGCCAGCAGTTTCAGGGACAGGGGAGGTGGCTACACCTTC. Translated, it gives CASSFRDRGGGYTF.

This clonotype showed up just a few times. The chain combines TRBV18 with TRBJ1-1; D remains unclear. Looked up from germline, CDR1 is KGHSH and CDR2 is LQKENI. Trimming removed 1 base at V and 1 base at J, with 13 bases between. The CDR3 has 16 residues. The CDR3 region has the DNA TGTGCCAGCTCACCACGGGTAGGACGGTCGAACACTGAAGCTTTCTTT. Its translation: CASSPRVGRSNTEAFF.

The CDR3 nucleotides are TGTGCCAGCTCACCACCCATTCTGGACGAGCAGTACTTC. Its translation is CASSPPILDEQYF. This chain links TRBV18 with TRBJ2-7; the D is unclear. Deletions cut 0 bases from V and 5 bases from J, with 8 bases between. The CDR3 is 13 residues long. Germline CDR1 reads KGHSH; CDR2 reads LQKENI.

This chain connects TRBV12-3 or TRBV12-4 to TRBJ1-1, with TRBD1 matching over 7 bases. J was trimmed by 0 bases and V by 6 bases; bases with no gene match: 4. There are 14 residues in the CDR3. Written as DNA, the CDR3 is TGTGCCAGCAGACGGGGACAGATGAACACTGAAGCTTTCTTT. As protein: CASRRGQMNTEAFF.

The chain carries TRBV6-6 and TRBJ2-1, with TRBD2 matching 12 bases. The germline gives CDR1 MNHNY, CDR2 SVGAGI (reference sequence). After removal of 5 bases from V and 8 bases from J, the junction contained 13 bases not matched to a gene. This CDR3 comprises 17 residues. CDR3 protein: CASSPSSTSGSFYEQFF. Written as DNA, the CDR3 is TGTGCCAGCAGTCCCTCCTCGACTAGCGGGAGTTTCTATGAGCAGTTCTTC.

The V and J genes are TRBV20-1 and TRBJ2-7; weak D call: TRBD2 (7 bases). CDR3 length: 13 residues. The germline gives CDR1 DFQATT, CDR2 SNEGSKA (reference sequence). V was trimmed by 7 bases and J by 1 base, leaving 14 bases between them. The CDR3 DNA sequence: TGCAGTGTTCACCGGGGGGCTTCCTACGAGCAGTACTTC. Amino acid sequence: CSVHRGASYEQYF.

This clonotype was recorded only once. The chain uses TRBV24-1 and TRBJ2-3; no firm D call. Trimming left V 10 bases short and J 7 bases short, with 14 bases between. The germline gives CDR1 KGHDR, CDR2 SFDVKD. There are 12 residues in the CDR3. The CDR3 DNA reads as TGTGCCACTCAAACACAGTGGAATACGCAGTATTTT. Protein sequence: CATQTQWNTQYF.

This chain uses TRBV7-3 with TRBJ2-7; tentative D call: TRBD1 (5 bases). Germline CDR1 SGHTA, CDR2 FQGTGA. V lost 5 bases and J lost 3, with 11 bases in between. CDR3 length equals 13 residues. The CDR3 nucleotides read TGTGCCAGCAGCGCAGACAGTCACTACGAGCAGTACTTC. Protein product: CASSADSHYEQYF.

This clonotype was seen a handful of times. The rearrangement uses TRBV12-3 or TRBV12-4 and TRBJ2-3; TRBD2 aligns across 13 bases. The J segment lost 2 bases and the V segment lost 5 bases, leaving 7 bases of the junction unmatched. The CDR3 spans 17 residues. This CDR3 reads CASSPGLAGALTDTQYF. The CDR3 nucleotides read TGTGCCAGCAGTCCAGGACTAGCGGGGGCCCTCACAGATACGCAGTATTTT.

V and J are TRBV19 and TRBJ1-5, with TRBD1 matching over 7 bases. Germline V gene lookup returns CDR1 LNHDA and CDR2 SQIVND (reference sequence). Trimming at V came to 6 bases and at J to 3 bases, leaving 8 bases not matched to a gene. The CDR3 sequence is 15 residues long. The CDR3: CASSPRDSFNQPQHF. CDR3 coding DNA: TGTGCCAGTAGCCCGCGGGACAGCTTCAATCAGCCCCAGCATTTT.

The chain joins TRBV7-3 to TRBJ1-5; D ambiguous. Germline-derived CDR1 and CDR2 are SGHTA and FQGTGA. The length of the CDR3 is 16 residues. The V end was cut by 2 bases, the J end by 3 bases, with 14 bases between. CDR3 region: CASSLRAGAVNQPQHF. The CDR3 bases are TGTGCCAGCAGCTTACGGGCAGGTGCGGTCAATCAGCCCCAGCATTTT. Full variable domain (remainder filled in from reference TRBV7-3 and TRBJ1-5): GAGVSQTPSNKVTEKGKYVELRCDPISGHTALYWYRQSLGQGPEFLIYFQGTGAADDSGLPNDRFFAVRPEGSVSTLKIQRTERGDSAVYLCASSLRAGAVNQPQHFGDGTRLSIL.

CDR3 protein: CASSDRVSGSPLHF. CDR3 sequence (DNA): TGTGCCAGCAGTGACAGGGTATCAGGGTCACCCCTCCACTTT. The chain combines TRBV2 with TRBJ1-6, with a possible D match to TRBD1 (5 bases). The V end was cut by 3 bases, the J end by 10 bases, with 13 bases between. The CDR3 totals 14 residues. Germline CDR1 and CDR2: SNHLY and FYNNEI.

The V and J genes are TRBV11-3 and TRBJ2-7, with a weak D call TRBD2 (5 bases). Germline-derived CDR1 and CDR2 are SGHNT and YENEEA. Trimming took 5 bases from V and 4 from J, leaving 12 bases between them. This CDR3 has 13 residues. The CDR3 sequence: CASSRIPGYEQYF. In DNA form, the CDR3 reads TGTGCCAGCAGCCGGATCCCGGGGTACGAGCAGTACTTC.

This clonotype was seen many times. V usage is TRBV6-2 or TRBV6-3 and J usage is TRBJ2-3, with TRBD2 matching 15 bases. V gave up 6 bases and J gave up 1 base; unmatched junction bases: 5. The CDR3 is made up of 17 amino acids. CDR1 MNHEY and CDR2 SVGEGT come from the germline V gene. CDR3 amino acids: CASSGLAGGPRTDTQYF. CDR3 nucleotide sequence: TGTGCCAGCAGCGGACTAGCGGGAGGGCCGCGCACAGATACGCAGTATTTT.

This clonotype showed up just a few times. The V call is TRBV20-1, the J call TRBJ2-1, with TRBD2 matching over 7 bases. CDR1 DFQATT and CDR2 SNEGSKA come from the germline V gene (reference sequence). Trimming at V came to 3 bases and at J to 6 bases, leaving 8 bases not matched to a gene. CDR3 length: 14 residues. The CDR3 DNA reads TGCAGTGCTAGTCGGGGAGGGATATCCAATGAGCAGTTCTTC. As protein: CSASRGGISNEQFF.

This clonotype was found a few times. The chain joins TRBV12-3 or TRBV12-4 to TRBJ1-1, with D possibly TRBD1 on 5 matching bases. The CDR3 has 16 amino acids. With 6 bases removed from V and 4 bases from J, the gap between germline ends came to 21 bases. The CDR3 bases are TGTGCCAGCAGCCCCGGGGGGAGGGGTAAAGGCACTGAAGCTTTCTTT. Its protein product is CASSPGGRGKGTEAFF.

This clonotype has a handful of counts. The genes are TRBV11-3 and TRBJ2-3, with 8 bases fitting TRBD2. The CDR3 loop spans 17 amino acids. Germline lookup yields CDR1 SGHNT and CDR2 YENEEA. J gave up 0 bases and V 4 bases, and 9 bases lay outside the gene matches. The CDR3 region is CASSSPTAGGSTDTQYF. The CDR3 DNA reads TGTGCCAGCAGCTCTCCGACTGCGGGGGGTAGCACAGATACGCAGTATTTT.

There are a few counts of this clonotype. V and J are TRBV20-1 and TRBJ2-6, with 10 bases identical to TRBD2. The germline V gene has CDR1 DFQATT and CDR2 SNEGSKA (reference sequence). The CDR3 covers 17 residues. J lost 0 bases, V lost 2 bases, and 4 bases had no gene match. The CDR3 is CSARRTSGSSGANVLTF. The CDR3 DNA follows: TGCAGTGCTAGACGGACTAGCGGATCCTCTGGGGCCAACGTCCTGACTTTC.

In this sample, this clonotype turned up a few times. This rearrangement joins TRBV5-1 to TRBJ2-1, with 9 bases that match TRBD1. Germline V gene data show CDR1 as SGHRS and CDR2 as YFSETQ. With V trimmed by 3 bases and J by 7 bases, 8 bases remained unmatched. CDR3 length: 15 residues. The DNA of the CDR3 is TGCGCCAGCAGCTGGCCGGGACAGGGTAAAAATGAGCAGTTCTTC. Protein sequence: CASSWPGQGKNEQFF.

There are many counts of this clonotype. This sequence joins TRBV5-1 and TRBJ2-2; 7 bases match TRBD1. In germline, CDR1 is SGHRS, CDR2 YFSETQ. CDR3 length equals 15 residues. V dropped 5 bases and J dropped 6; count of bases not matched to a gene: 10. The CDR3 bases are TGCGCCAGCAGTCGACAGGGTGTTAACTCCGGGGAGCTGTTTTTT. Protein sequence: CASSRQGVNSGELFF.

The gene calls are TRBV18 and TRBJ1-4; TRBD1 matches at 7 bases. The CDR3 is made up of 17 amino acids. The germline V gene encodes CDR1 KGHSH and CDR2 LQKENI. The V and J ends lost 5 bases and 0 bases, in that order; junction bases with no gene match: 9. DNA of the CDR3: TGTGCCAGCTCAGTCAACCGGGACAGAGCAACTAATGAAAAACTGTTTTTT. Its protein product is CASSVNRDRATNEKLFF.

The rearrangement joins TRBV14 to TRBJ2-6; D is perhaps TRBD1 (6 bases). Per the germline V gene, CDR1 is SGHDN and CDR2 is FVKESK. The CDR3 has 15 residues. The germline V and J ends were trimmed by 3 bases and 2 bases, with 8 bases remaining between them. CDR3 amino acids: CASSQGAAGANVLTF. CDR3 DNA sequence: TGTGCCAGCAGCCAGGGGGCAGCTGGGGCCAACGTCCTGACTTTC.

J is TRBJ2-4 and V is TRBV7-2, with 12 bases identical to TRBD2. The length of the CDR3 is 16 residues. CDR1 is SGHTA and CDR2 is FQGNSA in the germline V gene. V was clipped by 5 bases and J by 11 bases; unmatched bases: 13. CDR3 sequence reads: CASSLSFGTSGSFQYF. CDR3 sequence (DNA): TGTGCCAGCAGCCTCTCTTTTGGGACTAGCGGGTCGTTTCAGTACTTC. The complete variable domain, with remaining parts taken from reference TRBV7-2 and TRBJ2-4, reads GAGVSQSPSNKVTEKGKDVELRCDPISGHTALYWYRQSLGQGLEFLIYFQGNSAPDKSGLPSDRFSAERTGGSVSTLTIQRTQQEDSAVYLCASSLSFGTSGSFQYFGAGTRLSVL.

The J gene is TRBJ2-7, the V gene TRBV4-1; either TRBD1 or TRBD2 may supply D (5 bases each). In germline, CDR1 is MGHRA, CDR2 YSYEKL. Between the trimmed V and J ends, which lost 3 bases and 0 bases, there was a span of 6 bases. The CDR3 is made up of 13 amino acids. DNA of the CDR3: TGCGCCAGCAGCCATGGGGGCTCCTACGAGCAGTACTTC. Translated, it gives CASSHGGSYEQYF.

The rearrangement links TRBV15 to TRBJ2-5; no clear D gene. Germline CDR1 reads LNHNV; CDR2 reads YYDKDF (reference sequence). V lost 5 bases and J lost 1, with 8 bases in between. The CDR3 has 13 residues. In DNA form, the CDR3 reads TGTGCCACCAGCTTCGGACCCCAAGAGACCCAGTACTTC. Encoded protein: CATSFGPQETQYF.

The CDR3 sequence is CASMELDRDQETQYF. In nucleotides, the CDR3 is TGTGCCAGCATGGAACTTGACAGGGACCAAGAGACCCAGTACTTC. The chain joins TRBV12-3 or TRBV12-4 to TRBJ2-5; 7 nucleotides match TRBD1. The CDR3 has 15 amino acids. V shed 7 bases and J 0 bases; nucleotides not matched to a gene: 8.